These T cell receptor beta chains were read from a single sample in a study of blood T cell repertoires in COVID-19. The method was immunoSEQ multiplex PCR; TCRdb's version includes in-frame clones alone and lacks a portion of them. The repertoire holds about 120,000 clones, with approximately 89% as singletons. The sample consisted of peripheral blood. Receptor source: a woman between 70 and 85 years old with COVID-19, enrolled during active disease. CDR3s include the opening cysteine and the closing phenylalanine or tryptophan. Fields, in order: D gene, V gene, J gene, CDR3 protein, CDR3 DNA. A D gene is named only where the DNA matches it firmly.

>NA|TRBV5-1|TRBJ1-1
CASSLEAVKLDTEAFF
TGCGCCAGCAGCTTGGAGGCGGTTAAGCTGGACACTGAAGCTTTCTTT
>TRBD2|TRBV5-4|TRBJ2-7
CASSLSTSIPHEQYF
TGTGCCAGCAGCTTGTCGACTAGCATTCCCCACGAGCAGTACTTC
>TRBD1|TRBV6-6|TRBJ1-4
CASRLGQGLSNEKLFF
TGTGCCAGCAGGTTGGGACAGGGTTTATCTAATGAAAAACTGTTTTTT
>TRBD1|TRBV5-6|TRBJ2-1
CASSRDRVSYNEQFF
TGTGCCAGCAGCCGCGACAGGGTCTCCTACAATGAGCAGTTCTTC
>NA|TRBV6-4|TRBJ1-2
CASSDSRVRTKIARRGYTF
TGTGCCAGCAGTGACTCGAGGGTGAGGACGAAAATCGCTAGGAGGGGCTACACCTTC
>TRBD2|TRBV11-2|TRBJ2-3
CASSRLPGLAGSSTDTQYF
TGTGCCAGCAGCCGCTTGCCGGGACTAGCGGGGTCTAGCACAGATACGCAGTATTTT
>NA|TRBV29-1|TRBJ1-2
CSVLKPGYGYTF
TGCAGCGTTTTAAAACCGGGGTATGGCTACACCTTC
>NA|TRBV7-8|TRBJ1-2
CASSLGPEDSNYGYTF
TGTGCCAGCAGCTTAGGTCCAGAAGATTCTAACTATGGCTACACCTTC
>NA|TRBV24-1|TRBJ1-2
CATSDSSSDVGYTF
TGTGCCACCAGTGATTCTAGCTCGGATGTAGGCTACACCTTC
>NA|TRBV2|TRBJ1-5
CASSAPNQPQHF
TGTGCCAGCAGTGCCCCTAATCAGCCCCAGCATTTT
>NA|TRBV21-1|TRBJ2-7
CASSKALAGSGLPYEQYF
TGTGCCAGCAGCAAAGCGCTGGCGGGGTCGGGGCTACCCTACGAGCAGTACTTC
>TRBD1|TRBV5-6|TRBJ2-7
CASSPLPGQGKGEQYF
TGTGCCAGCAGCCCTTTACCCGGACAGGGGAAAGGCGAGCAGTACTTC
>TRBD1|TRBV5-5|TRBJ2-1
CASSRDRGVHEQFF
TGTGCCAGCAGCCGAGACAGGGGGGTCCATGAGCAGTTCTTC
>TRBD2|TRBV29-1|TRBJ2-7
CSVHSGVHEQYF
TGCAGCGTCCATAGCGGGGTGCACGAGCAGTACTTC
>TRBD2|TRBV7-9|TRBJ2-1
CASSPRGAYNEQFF
TGTGCCAGCAGCCCGCGGGGGGCCTACAATGAGCAGTTCTTC
>NA|TRBV7-9|TRBJ1-1
CASSLSEGVSAFF
TGTGCCAGCAGCTTATCGGAGGGCGTTTCGGCTTTCTTT